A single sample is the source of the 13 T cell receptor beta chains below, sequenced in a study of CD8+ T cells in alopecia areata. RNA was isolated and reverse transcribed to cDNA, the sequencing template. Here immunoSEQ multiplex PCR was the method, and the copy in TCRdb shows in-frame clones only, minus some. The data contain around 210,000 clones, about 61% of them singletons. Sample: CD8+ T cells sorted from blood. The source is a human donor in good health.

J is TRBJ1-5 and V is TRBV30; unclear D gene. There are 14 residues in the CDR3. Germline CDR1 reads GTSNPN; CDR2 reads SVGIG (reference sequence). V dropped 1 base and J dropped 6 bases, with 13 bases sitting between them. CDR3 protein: CAWSAGGSVQPQHF. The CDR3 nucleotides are TGTGCCTGGAGTGCGGGAGGTTCTGTTCAGCCCCAGCATTTT. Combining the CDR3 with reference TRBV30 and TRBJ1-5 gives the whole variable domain SQTIHQWPATLVQPVGSPLSLECTVEGTSNPNLYWYRQAAGRGLQLLFYSVGIGQISSEVPQNLSASRPQDRQFILSSKKLLLSDSGFYLCAWSAGGSVQPQHFGDGTRLSIL.

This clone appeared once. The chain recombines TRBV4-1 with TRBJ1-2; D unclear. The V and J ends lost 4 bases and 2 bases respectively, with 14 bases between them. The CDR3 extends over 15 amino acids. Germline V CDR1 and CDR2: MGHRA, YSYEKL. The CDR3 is CASSPLNTDNYGYTF. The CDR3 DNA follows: TGCGCCAGCAGCCCACTAAATACAGACAACTATGGCTACACCTTC.

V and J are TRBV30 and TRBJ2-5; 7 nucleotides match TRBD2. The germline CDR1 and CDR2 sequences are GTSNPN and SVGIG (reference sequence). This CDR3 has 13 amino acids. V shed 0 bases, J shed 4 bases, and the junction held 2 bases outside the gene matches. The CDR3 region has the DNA TGTGCCTGGAGTGTACAGCGGGGAGAGACCCAGTACTTC. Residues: CAWSVQRGETQYF.

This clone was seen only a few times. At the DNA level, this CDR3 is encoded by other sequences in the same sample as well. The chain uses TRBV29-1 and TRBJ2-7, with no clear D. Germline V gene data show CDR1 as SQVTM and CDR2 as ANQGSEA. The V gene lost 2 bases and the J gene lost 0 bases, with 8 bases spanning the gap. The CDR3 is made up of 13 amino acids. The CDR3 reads CSVELGSSYEQYF. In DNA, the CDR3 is TGCAGCGTTGAATTGGGCAGCTCCTACGAGCAGTACTTC.

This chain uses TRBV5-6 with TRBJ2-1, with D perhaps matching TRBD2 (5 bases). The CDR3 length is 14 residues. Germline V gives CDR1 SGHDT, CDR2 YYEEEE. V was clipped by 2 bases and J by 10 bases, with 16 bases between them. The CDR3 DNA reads TGTGCCAGCAGCTTCGGGGTAGGGCCCAGCGAGCAGTTCTTC. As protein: CASSFGVGPSEQFF.

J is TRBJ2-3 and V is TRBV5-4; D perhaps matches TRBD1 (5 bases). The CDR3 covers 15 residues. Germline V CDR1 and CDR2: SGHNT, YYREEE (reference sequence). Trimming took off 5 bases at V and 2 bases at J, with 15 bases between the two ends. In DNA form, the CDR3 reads TGTGCCAGCAGTCCTGGGCAGGGAAACACAGATACGCAGTATTTT. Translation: CASSPGQGNTDTQYF.

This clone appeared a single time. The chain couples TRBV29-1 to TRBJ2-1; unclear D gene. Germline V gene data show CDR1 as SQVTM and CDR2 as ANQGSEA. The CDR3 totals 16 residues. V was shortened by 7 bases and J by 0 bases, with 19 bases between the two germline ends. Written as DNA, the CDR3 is TGCAGCGCTCAAGGAGCCGGTCCGAGCTCCTACAATGAGCAGTTCTTC. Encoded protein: CSAQGAGPSSYNEQFF.

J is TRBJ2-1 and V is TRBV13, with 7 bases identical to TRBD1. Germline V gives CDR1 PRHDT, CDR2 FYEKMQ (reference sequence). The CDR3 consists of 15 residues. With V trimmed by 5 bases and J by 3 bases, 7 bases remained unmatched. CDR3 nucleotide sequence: TGTGCCAGCAGCCGAGAAGGGGGCTACTACAATGAGCAGTTCTTC. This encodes CASSREGGYYNEQFF. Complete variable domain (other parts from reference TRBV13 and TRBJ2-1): AAGVIQSPRHLIKEKRETATLKCYPIPRHDTVYWYQQGPGQDPQFLISFYEKMQSDKGSIPDRFSAQQFSDYHSELNMSSLELGDSALYFCASSREGGYYNEQFFGPGTRLTVL.

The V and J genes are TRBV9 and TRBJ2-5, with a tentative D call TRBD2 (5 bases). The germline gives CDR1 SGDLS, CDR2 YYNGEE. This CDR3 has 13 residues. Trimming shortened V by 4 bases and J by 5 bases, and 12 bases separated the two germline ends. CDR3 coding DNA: TGTGCCAGCAGCACGTCCCGCGGGGAGACCCAGTACTTC. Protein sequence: CASSTSRGETQYF.

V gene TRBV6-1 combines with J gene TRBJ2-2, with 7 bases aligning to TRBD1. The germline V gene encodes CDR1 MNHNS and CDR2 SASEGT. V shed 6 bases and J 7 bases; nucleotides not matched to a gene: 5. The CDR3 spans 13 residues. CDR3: CASSDREFGELFF. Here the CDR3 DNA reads TGTGCCAGCAGCGACAGGGAATTCGGGGAGCTGTTTTTT.

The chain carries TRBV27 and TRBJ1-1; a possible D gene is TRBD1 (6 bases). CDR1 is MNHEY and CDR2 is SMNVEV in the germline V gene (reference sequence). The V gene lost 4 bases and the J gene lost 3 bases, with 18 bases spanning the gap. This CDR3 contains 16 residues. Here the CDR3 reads CASSSVTGPGDTEAFF. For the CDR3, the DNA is TGTGCCAGCAGTTCAGTGACAGGCCCCGGGGACACTGAAGCTTTCTTT.

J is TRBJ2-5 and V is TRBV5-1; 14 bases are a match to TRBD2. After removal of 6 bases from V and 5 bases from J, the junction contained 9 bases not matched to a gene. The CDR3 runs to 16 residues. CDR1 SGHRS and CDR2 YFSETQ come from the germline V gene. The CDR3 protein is CASTFGLAGGKETQYF. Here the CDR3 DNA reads TGCGCCAGCACGTTCGGACTAGCGGGGGGAAAGGAGACCCAGTACTTC.

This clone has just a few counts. CDR3 protein: CSVAYRGQETQYF. CDR3 DNA sequence: TGCAGCGTTGCTTACAGGGGGCAAGAGACCCAGTACTTC. The J gene is TRBJ2-5, the V gene TRBV29-1; 8 bases agree with TRBD1. Trimming at V came to 4 bases and at J to 2 bases, leaving 3 bases not matched to a gene. CDR1 and CDR2 (germline): SQVTM, ANQGSEA. The CDR3 is 13 amino acids.